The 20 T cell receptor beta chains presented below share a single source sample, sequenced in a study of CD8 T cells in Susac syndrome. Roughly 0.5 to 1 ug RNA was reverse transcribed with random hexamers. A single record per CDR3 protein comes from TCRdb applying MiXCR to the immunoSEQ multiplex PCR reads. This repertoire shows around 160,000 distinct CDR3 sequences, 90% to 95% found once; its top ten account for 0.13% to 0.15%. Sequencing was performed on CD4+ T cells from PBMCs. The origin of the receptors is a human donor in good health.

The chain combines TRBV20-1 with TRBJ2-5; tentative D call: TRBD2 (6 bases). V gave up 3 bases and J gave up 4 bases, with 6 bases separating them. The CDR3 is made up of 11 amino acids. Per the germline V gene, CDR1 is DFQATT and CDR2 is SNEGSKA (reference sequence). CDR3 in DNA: TGCAGTGCTAGCGGGGGAGAGACCCAGTACTTC. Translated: CSASGGETQYF.

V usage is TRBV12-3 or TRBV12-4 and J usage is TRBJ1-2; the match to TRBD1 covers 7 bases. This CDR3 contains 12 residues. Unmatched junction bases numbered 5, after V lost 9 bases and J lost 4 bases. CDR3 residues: CASHRGSYGYTF. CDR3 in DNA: TGTGCCAGTCACAGGGGCTCCTATGGCTACACCTTC.

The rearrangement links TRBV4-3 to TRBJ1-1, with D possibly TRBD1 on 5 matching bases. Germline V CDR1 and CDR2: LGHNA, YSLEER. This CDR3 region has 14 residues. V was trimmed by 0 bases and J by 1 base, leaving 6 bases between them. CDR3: CASSQDQGNTEAFF. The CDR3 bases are TGCGCCAGCAGCCAAGATCAGGGGAACACTGAAGCTTTCTTT.

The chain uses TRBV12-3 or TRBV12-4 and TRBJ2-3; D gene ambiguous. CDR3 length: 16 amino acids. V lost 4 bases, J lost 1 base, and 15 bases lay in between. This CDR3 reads CASSSGPTAGTDTQYF. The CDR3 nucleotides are TGTGCCAGCAGTTCGGGCCCTACAGCAGGCACAGATACGCAGTATTTT.

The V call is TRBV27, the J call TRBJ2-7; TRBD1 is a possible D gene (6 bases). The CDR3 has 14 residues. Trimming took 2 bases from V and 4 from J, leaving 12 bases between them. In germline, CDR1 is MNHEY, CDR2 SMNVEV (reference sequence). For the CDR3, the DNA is TGTGCCAGCAGTTTAAGGGACACGGGTTACGAGCAGTACTTC. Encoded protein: CASSLRDTGYEQYF.

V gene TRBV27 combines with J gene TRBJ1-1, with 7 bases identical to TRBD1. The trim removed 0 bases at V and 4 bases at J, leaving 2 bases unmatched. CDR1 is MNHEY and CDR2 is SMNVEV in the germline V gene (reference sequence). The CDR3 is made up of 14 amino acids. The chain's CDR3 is CASSLSHRGTEAFF. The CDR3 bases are TGTGCCAGCAGTTTATCGCACAGGGGCACTGAAGCTTTCTTT.

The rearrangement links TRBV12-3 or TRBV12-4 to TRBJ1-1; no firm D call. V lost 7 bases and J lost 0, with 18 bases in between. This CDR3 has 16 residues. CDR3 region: CASIPNSAIMNTEAFF. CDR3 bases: TGTGCCAGCATCCCTAACTCCGCCATCATGAACACTGAAGCTTTCTTT.

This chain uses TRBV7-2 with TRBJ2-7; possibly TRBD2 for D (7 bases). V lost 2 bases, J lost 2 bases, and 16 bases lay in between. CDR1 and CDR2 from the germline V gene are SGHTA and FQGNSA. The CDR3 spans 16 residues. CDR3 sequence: CASSLLRRGGTYEQYF. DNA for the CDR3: TGTGCCAGCAGCTTACTCCGTAGGGGGGGAACCTACGAGCAGTACTTC.

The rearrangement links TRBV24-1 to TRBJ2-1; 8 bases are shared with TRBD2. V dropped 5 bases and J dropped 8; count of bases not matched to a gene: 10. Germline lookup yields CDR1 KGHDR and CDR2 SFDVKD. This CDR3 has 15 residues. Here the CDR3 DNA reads TGTGCCACCAGTGGTGACCGGGGGGGCCGGGATGAGCAGTTCTTC. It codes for CATSGDRGGRDEQFF.

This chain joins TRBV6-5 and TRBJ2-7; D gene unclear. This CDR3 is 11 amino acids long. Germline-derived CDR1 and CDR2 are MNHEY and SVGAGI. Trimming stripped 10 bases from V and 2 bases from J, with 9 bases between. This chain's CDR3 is CATRATYEQYF. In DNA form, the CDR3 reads TGTGCCACCCGGGCCACCTACGAGCAGTACTTC.

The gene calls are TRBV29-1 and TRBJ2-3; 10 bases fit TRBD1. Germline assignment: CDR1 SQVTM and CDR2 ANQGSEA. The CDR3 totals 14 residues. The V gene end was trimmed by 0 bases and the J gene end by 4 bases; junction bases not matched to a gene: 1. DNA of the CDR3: TGCAGCGTTGAAGAGGGACAGGGGCCAGATACGCAGTATTTT. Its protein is CSVEEGQGPDTQYF.

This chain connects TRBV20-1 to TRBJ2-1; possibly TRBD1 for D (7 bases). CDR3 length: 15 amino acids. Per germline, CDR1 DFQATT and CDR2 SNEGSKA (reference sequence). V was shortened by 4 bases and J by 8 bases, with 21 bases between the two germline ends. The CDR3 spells CSATPAGQTNDEQFF. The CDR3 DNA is TGCAGTGCTACCCCGGCGGGACAGACGAACGATGAGCAGTTCTTC.

CDR3 region: CASSQSITTNPYEQYF. For the CDR3, the DNA is TGCGCCAGCAGTCAATCGATTACGACAAATCCCTACGAGCAGTACTTC. The J gene is TRBJ2-7, the V gene TRBV23-1, with unresolved D. TRBV23-1 is known as an ORF, though its function is uncertain. V was clipped by 0 bases and J by 2 bases, with 14 bases between them. This CDR3 region has 16 residues.

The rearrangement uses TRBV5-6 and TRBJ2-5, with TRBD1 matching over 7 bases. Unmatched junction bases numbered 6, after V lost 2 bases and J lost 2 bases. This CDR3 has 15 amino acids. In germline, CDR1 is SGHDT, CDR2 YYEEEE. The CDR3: CASSFVKGAQETQYF. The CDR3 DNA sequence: TGTGCCAGCAGCTTCGTGAAGGGGGCACAAGAGACCCAGTACTTC.

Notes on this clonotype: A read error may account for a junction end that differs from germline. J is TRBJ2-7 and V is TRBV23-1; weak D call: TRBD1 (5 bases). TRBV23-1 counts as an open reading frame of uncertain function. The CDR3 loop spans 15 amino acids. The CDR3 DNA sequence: TGCGCCAGCAATCAATCGTGGGGCGCGGTAGACGAGCAGTACTTC. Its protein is CASNQSWGAVDEQYF.

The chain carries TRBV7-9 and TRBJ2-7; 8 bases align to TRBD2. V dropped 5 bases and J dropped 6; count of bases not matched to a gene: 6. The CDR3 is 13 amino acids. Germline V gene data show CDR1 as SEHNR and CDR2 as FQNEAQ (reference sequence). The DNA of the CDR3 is TGTGCCAGCAGCATGACTAGCGCGGGCGAGCAGTACTTC. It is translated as CASSMTSAGEQYF.

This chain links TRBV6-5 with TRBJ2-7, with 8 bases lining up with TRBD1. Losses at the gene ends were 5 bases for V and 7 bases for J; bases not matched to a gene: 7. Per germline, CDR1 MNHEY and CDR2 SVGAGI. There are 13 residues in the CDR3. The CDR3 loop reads CASSRNRGEEQYF. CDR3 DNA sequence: TGTGCCAGCAGTCGCAACAGGGGGGAAGAGCAGTACTTC.

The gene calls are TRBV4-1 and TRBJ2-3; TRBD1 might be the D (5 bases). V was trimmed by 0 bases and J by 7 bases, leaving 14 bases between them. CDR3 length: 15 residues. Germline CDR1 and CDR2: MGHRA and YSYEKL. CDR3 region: CASSQDRQGLYTQYF. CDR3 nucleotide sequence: TGCGCCAGCAGCCAAGATCGGCAGGGCCTTTATACGCAGTATTTT.

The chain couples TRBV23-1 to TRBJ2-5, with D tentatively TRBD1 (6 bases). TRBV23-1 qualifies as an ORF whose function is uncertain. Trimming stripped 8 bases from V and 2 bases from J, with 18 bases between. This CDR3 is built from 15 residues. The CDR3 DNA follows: TGCGCCAGCGCCCCGCCGCCACAGGGTCAAGAGACCCAGTACTTC. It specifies CASAPPPQGQETQYF.

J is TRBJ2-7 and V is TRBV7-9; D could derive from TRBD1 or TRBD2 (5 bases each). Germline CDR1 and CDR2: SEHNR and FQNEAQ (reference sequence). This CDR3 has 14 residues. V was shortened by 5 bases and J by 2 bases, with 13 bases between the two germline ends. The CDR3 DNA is TGTGCCAGCAGCCCATTCTCGGGACCCTACGAGCAGTACTTC. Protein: CASSPFSGPYEQYF.